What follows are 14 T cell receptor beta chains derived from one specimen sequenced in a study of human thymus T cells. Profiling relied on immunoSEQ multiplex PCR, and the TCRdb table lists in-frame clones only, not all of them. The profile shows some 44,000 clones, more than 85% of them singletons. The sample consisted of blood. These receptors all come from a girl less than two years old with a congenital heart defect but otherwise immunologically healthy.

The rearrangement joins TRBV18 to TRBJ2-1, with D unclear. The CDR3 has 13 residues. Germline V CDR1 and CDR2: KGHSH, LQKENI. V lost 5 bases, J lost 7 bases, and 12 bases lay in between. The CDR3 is CASSSKDGNEQFF. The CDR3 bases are TGTGCCAGCTCATCCAAAGACGGAAATGAGCAGTTCTTC. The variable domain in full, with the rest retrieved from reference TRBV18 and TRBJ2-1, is NAGVMQNPRHLVRRRGQEARLRCSPMKGHSHVYWYRQLPEEGLKFMVYLQKENIIDESGMPKERFSAEFPKEGPSILRIQQVVRGDSAAYFCASSSKDGNEQFFGPGTRLTVL.

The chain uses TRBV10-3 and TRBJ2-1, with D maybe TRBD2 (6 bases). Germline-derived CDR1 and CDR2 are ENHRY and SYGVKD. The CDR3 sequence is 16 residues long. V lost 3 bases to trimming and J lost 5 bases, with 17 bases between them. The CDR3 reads CAISEGAGISDNEQFF. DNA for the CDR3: TGTGCCATCAGTGAAGGGGCGGGAATCTCTGACAATGAGCAGTTCTTC.

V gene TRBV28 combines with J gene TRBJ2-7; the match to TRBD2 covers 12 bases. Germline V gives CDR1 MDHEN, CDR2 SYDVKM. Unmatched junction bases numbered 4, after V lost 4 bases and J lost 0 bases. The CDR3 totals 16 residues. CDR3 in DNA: TGTGCCAGCAGTTCCCTGACTAGCGGGAGCTCCTACGAGCAGTACTTC. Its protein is CASSSLTSGSSYEQYF.

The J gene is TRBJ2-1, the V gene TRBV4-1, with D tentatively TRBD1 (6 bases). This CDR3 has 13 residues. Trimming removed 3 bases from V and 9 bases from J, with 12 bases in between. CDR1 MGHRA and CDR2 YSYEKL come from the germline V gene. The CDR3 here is CASSHSQGSEQFF. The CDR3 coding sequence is TGCGCCAGCAGCCATTCACAGGGTAGTGAGCAGTTCTTC.

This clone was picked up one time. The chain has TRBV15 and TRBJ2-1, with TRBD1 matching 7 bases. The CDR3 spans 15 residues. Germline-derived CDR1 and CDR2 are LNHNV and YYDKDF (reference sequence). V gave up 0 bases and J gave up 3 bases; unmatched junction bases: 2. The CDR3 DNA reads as TGTGCCACCAGCAGAGATCGACAGGGCTACAATGAGCAGTTCTTC. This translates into CATSRDRQGYNEQFF.

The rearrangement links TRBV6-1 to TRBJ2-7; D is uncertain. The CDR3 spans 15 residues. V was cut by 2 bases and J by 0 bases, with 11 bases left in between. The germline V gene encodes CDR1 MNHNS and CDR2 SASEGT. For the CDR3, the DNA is TGTGCCAGCAGTGAAAAGGGCAGTGGCTCCTACGAGCAGTACTTC. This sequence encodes CASSEKGSGSYEQYF.

CDR3 sequence reads: CASSLNVREGLGYEQYF. CDR3 coding DNA: TGTGCCAGCAGCCTCAATGTGCGGGAGGGCCTGGGGTACGAGCAGTACTTC. V gene TRBV7-2 combines with J gene TRBJ2-7, with 9 bases identical to TRBD2. With 5 bases clipped from V and 4 bases from J, the junction kept 15 bases outside the gene matches. The CDR3 is 17 amino acids. Germline lookup yields CDR1 SGHTA and CDR2 FQGNSA.

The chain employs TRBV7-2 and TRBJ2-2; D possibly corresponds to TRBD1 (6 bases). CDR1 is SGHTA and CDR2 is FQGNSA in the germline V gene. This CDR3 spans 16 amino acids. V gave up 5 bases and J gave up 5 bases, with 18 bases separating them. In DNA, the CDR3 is TGTGCCAGCAGCCCCAGGGGAGCCCGGCGGACCGGGGAGCTGTTTTTT. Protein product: CASSPRGARRTGELFF.

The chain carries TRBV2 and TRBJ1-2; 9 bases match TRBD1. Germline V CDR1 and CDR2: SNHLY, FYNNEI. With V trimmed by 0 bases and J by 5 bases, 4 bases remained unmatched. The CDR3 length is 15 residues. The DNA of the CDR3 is TGTGCCAGCAGTGAAGCGGGACAGGGTTGGTATGGCTACACCTTC. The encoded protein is CASSEAGQGWYGYTF.

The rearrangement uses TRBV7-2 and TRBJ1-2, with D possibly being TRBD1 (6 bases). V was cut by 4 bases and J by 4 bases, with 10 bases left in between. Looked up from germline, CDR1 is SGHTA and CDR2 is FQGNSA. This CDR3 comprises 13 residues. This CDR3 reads CASSWGTIYGYTF. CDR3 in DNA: TGTGCCAGCAGCTGGGGGACAATCTATGGCTACACCTTC.

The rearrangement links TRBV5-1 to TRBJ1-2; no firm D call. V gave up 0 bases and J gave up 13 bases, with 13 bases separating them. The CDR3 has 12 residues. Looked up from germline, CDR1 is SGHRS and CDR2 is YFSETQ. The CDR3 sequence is CASSLVGHPSTF. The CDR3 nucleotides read TGCGCCAGCAGCTTGGTCGGGCACCCTTCCACCTTC.

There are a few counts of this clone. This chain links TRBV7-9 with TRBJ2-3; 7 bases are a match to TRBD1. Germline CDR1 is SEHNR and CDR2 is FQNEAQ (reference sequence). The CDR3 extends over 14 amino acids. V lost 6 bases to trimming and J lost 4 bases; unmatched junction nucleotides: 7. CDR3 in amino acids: CASSHTGESDTQYF. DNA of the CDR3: TGTGCCAGCAGTCATACAGGGGAATCAGATACGCAGTATTTT.

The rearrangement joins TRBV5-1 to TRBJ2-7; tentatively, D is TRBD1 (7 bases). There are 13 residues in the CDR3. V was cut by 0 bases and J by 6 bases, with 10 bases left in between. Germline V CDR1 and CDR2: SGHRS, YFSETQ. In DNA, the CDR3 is TGCGCCAGCAGCTTGGGACAGGGACTCGAGCAGTACTTC. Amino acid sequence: CASSLGQGLEQYF. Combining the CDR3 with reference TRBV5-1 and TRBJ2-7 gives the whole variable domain KAGVTQTPRYLIKTRGQQVTLSCSPISGHRSVSWYQQTPGQGLQFLFEYFSETQRNKGNFPGRFSGRQFSNSRSEMNVSTLELGDSALYLCASSLGQGLEQYFGPGTRLTVT.

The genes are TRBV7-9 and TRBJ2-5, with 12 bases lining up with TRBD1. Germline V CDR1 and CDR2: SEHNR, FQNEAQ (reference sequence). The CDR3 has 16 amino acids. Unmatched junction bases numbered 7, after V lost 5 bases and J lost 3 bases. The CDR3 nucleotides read TGTGCCAGCAGCCCAGGGACAGGGGGCGGGGAAGAGACCCAGTACTTC. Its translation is CASSPGTGGGEETQYF. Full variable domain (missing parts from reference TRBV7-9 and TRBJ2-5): DTGVSQNPRHKITKRGQNVTFRCDPISEHNRLYWYRQTLGQGPEFLTYFQNEAQLEKSRLLSDRFSAERPKGSFSTLEIQRTEQGDSAMYLCASSPGTGGGEETQYFGPGTRLLVL.